The following is a T cell receptor beta chain sequence with its context. Antigen: not known. The data belong to a study of shared clonotypes between healthy human individuals. Study background: Donor ages ranged 18 to 49 years: two women, a few men.

V gave up 3 bases and J gave up 8 bases, with 14 bases separating them. Germline CDR1 reads SGHAT; CDR2 reads FQNNGV. CDR3 length: 14 residues. Findings and caveats of the study: In contrast to clonotypes shared by all four donors, non-shared clonotypes had lower generation probabilities. Of the naive CD4 clonotypes, roughly 5.5% were shared across several donors.

The test was conducted at deep level. TCRdb's copy holds only in-frame clones and misses some; the assay was immunoSEQ multiplex PCR. The table includes roughly 2.2 million clones, 85% to 95% detected once. Material: naive CD4+ T cells from PBMCs. As to subset: CD45RA+ positively selected. This sequence was found in a man aged 18 to 35 in good health. Some clones in this sample may be carry-over from other donors' samples. This sequence joins TRBV11-2 and TRBJ2-1; the D is unclear. The CDR3 DNA reads as TGTGCCAGCAGCTTGTTCCAGGAATCCGATGAGCAGTTCTTC. This encodes CASSLFQESDEQFF.